A single sample gave rise to the 15 T cell receptor beta chains below, sequenced in a study of blood T cell repertoires in COVID-19 (dated by TCRdb to about 2020). Libraries came from the immunoSEQ multiplex PCR assay. TCRdb stores this immuneACCESS table with in-frame sequences only. Part of the clones is absent; in the studies checked, under half of the shortfall reflects unresolved V genes, and no reason is known for the rest. The sample data list roughly 300,000 clones, and roughly 87% of these were observed just once. The top ten constitute approximately 0.99% of the sample. The source material was PBMCs or T cells enriched from blood (not recorded which). These receptors originate from a woman aged 25 to 45 who had recovered from COVID-19.

The V call is TRBV27, the J call TRBJ2-1; 14 nucleotides line up with TRBD2. This CDR3 is 16 amino acids long. V dropped 4 bases and J dropped 7; count of bases not matched to a gene: 6. Germline V CDR1 and CDR2: MNHEY, SMNVEV (reference sequence). The CDR3 coding sequence is TGTGCCAGCAGTTCACCGGGACTAGCGGGGGCTAATGAGCAGTTCTTC. Its protein product is CASSSPGLAGANEQFF.

V gene TRBV4-3 combines with J gene TRBJ1-6; the D is unclear. V was trimmed by 0 bases and J by 10 bases, leaving 22 bases between them. The germline V gene encodes CDR1 LGHNA and CDR2 YSLEER. CDR3 length: 18 residues. As DNA, the CDR3 is TGCGCCAGCAGCCAAGATCATGAGACGGCGAGGGTGGGATCACCCCTCCACTTT. Translation gives CASSQDHETARVGSPLHF.

The chain couples TRBV4-1 to TRBJ2-5, with D tentatively TRBD2 (6 bases). This CDR3 comprises 15 residues. Trimming removed 0 bases from V and 3 bases from J, with 11 bases in between. Germline V gene data show CDR1 as MGHRA and CDR2 as YSYEKL. DNA of the CDR3: TGCGCCAGCAGCCAAGATTTTCCTAGCGAAGAGACCCAGTACTTC. Translated: CASSQDFPSEETQYF.

This chain links TRBV7-8 with TRBJ2-2; 14 bases line up with TRBD2. With 5 bases clipped from V and 1 base from J, the junction kept 3 bases outside the gene matches. The CDR3 consists of 17 residues. CDR1 and CDR2 from the germline V gene are SGHVS and FQNEAQ. The DNA of the CDR3 is TGTGCCAGCAGCCGGACTAGCGGGGGGTTGAACACCGGGGAGCTGTTTTTT. Protein sequence: CASSRTSGGLNTGELFF.

This rearrangement joins TRBV19 to TRBJ1-5; TRBD1 might be the D (5 bases). Trimming took off 6 bases at V and 0 bases at J, with 9 bases between the two ends. Germline V gene data show CDR1 as LNHDA and CDR2 as SQIVND (reference sequence). CDR3 length equals 14 residues. The CDR3 region is CASRWGSSNQPQHF. CDR3 bases: TGTGCCAGTAGGTGGGGCAGTAGCAATCAGCCCCAGCATTTT. Supplemented by reference TRBV19 and TRBJ1-5, the full variable domain reads DGGITQSPKYLFRKEGQNVTLSCEQNLNHDAMYWYRQDPGQGLRLIYYSQIVNDFQKGDIAEGYSVSREKKESFPLTVTSAQKNPTAFYLCASRWGSSNQPQHFGDGTRLSIL.

The V gene is TRBV4-1, the J gene TRBJ1-5; D remains ambiguous. V dropped 4 bases and J dropped 0 bases, with 13 bases sitting between them. Germline V CDR1 and CDR2: MGHRA, YSYEKL. CDR3 length: 16 residues. For the CDR3, the DNA is TGCGCCAGCAGCCGAGATACACAGTATAGCAATCAGCCCCAGCATTTT. Amino acid sequence: CASSRDTQYSNQPQHF.

The rearrangement links TRBV28 to TRBJ2-3; TRBD1 agrees at 9 bases. V shed 7 bases and J 4 bases; nucleotides not matched to a gene: 3. The germline gives CDR1 MDHEN, CDR2 SYDVKM. The CDR3 is 13 amino acids. CDR3 DNA: TGTGCCAGCACCTGGGACAGGGCAGATACGCAGTATTTT. Translation gives CASTWDRADTQYF.

Regarding this clone: The identical CDR3 is also encoded by other nucleotide sequences in the sample. The V and J genes are TRBV9 and TRBJ2-2; 11 nucleotides line up with TRBD2. V was pared by 0 bases and J by 4 bases, with 2 bases of the junction left unmatched. The CDR3 has 16 amino acids. Looked up from germline, CDR1 is SGDLS and CDR2 is YYNGEE. The chain's CDR3 is CASSVGLAGGTGELFF. For the CDR3, the DNA is TGTGCCAGCAGCGTAGGGCTAGCGGGGGGCACCGGGGAGCTGTTTTTT. Using reference TRBV9 and TRBJ2-2 for the parts outside the CDR3, the full variable domain is DSGVTQTPKHLITATGQRVTLRCSPRSGDLSVYWYQQSLDQGLQFLIQYYNGEERAKGNILERFSAQQFPDLHSELNLSSLELGDSALYFCASSVGLAGGTGELFFGEGSRLTVL.

The rearrangement joins TRBV4-2 to TRBJ2-5; tentative D call: TRBD2 (7 bases). The V gene's germline CDR1 is LGHNA and CDR2 YNFKEQ. V lost 0 bases and J lost 0, with 26 bases in between. The CDR3 runs 21 residues. CDR3 coding DNA: TGTGCCAGCAGCCAAGAAAGGGGGGGTTGGACAGTGCCCACTTACCAAGAGACCCAGTACTTC. Translated: CASSQERGGWTVPTYQETQYF.

The chain couples TRBV6-5 to TRBJ1-4; possible D gene TRBD1, 5 bases. The CDR3 covers 11 residues. The germline V gene encodes CDR1 MNHEY and CDR2 SVGAGI. With 6 bases removed from V and 10 bases from J, the gap between germline ends came to 9 bases. The CDR3 loop reads CASRSRVKLFF. The CDR3 bases are TGTGCCAGCAGGTCCAGGGTAAAACTGTTTTTT.

The gene calls are TRBV11-2 and TRBJ1-1; 10 bases line up with TRBD1. With V trimmed by 5 bases and J by 4 bases, 4 bases remained unmatched. The length of the CDR3 is 14 residues. Germline CDR1 and CDR2: SGHAT and FQNNGV. As DNA, the CDR3 is TGTGCCAGCAGCGGTGGACAGGGGGGCACTGAAGCTTTCTTT. Its protein product is CASSGGQGGTEAFF.

V and J are TRBV18 and TRBJ2-7; the match to TRBD1 covers 10 bases. Germline values: CDR1 KGHSH, CDR2 LQKENI. The CDR3 contains 15 residues. V was clipped by 2 bases and J by 3 bases; unmatched bases: 4. The CDR3 DNA follows: TGTGCCAGCTCACCAGTCGGACAGGGGGTCTACGAGCAGTACTTC. Translation gives CASSPVGQGVYEQYF.

The chain employs TRBV30 and TRBJ1-2; D might be TRBD1 (5 bases). The germline CDR1 and CDR2 sequences are GTSNPN and SVGIG (reference sequence). The CDR3 length is 12 residues. The V and J ends lost 3 bases and 6 bases respectively, with 11 bases between them. CDR3 region: CAWRWGADGYTF. The CDR3 nucleotides read TGTGCCTGGAGGTGGGGCGCAGATGGCTACACCTTC.

The chain links TRBV7-2 to TRBJ2-1; 10 positions match TRBD1. The CDR3 runs to 18 residues. The germline V gene has CDR1 SGHTA and CDR2 FQGNSA. V trimming: 4 bases; J trimming: 7 bases; junction bases outside the gene matches: 16. CDR3 protein: CASSSIPVGQGFSNEQFF. For the CDR3, the DNA is TGTGCCAGCAGCTCAATTCCCGTGGGACAGGGGTTTTCGAATGAGCAGTTCTTC.

This chain joins TRBV28 and TRBJ2-2; 9 positions agree with TRBD1. The germline V gene has CDR1 MDHEN and CDR2 SYDVKM. The ends lost 6 bases at V and 0 bases at J; junction bases unmatched: 2. CDR3 length equals 15 residues. As DNA, the CDR3 is TGTGCCAGCAGACGACAGGGGGCGAACACCGGGGAGCTGTTTTTT. Translation gives CASRRQGANTGELFF. Full variable domain (rest looked up from reference TRBV28 and TRBJ2-2): DVKVTQSSRYLVKRTGEKVFLECVQDMDHENMFWYRQDPGLGLRLIYFSYDVKMKEKGDIPEGYSVSREKKERFSLILESASTNQTSMYLCASRRQGANTGELFFGEGSRLTVL.